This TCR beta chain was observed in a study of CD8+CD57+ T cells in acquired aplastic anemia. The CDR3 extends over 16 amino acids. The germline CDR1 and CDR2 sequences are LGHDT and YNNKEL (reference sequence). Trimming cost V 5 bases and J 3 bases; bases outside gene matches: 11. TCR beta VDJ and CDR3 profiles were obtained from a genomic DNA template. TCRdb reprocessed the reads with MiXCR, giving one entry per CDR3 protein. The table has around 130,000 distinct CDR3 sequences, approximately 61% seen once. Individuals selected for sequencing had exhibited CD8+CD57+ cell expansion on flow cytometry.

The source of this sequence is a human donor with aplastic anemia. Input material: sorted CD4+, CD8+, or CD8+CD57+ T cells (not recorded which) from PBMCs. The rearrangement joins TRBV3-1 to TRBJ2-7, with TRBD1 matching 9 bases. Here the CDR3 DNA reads TGTGCCAGCAGCGCTACAGGGGGCGCGGGGAACTACGAGCAGTACTTC. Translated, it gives CASSATGGAGNYEQYF.